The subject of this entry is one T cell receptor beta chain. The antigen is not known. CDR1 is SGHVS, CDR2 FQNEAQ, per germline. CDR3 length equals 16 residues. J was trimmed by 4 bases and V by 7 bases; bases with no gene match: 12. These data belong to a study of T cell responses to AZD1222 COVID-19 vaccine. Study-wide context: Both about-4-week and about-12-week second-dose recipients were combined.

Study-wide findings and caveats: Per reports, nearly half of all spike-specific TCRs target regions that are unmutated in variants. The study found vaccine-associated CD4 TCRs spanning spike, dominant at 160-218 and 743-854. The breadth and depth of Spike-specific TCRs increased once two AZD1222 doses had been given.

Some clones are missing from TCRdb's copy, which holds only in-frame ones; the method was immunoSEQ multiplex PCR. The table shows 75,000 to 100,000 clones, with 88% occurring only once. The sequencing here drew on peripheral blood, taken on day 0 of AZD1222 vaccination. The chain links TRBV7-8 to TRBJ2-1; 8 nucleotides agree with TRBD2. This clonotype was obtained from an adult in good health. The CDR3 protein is CASTPRPGGSYNEQFF. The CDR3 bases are TGTGCCAGCACCCCTCGCCCGGGAGGGTCATACAATGAGCAGTTCTTC.